The sample holds many counts of the clone carrying this T cell receptor beta chain. The antigen is not known. This entry comes from a study of T-cell memory formation after mild COVID-19. Overall study: In these data, TCR clusters were largely donor specific. Broader study findings: Among clones peaking at day 37 in the second wave, SARS-CoV-2 specificity remained unconfirmed. Clones contracting over day 15 to 85 were CD4/CD8 balanced, with later expanders leaning CD4+.

V was clipped by 1 base and J by 8 bases; unmatched bases: 9. This CDR3 has 15 amino acids. CDR1 is MGHRA and CDR2 is YSYEKL in the germline V gene. After 5'RACE with constant-segment primers, TCR alpha and TCR beta cDNA libraries carrying sample barcodes and UMIs were obtained. MiXCR, applied by TCRdb to the 5' RACE reads, yields one record per CDR3 protein. The sample includes about 44,000 distinct CDR3 sequences, approximately 7% of them seen just once. The receptor comes from an adult who had mild COVID-19 (a few samples of this study predate the infection). Cell type and time point are not known. The chain employs TRBV4-1 and TRBJ1-2; 8 nucleotides agree with TRBD1. Material: PBMCs or a T cell subset sorted from them (not recorded which). In DNA, the CDR3 is TGCGCCAGCAGCCAAGTCCTCCCCGGACAGGGCGGCTACACCTTC. Translation gives CASSQVLPGQGGYTF.